The clone carrying this T cell receptor beta chain was seen ten or more times. The data were obtained in a study of T cells after yellow fever vaccination. The V end was cut by 1 base, the J end by 1 base, with 11 bases between. This CDR3 comprises 15 residues. TCRdb called the 5' RACE reads again in MiXCR, with one record for every CDR3 protein. The repertoire holds 150,000 to 200,000 distinct CDR3 sequences, with 9.3% as singletons. The chain employs TRBV12-3 or TRBV12-4 and TRBJ2-7; perhaps TRBD2 as D (6 bases). The sequenced sample was CD8+ T cells sorted from PBMCs, obtained 45 days after the yellow fever booster vaccination. This receptor was taken from a man in his late teens or twenties who received the YFV17D yellow fever vaccine. CDR3 DNA sequence: TGTGCCAGCAGTTTAGTCCGGGAGACGTCCTACGAGCAGTACTTC. Translation gives CASSLVRETSYEQYF.